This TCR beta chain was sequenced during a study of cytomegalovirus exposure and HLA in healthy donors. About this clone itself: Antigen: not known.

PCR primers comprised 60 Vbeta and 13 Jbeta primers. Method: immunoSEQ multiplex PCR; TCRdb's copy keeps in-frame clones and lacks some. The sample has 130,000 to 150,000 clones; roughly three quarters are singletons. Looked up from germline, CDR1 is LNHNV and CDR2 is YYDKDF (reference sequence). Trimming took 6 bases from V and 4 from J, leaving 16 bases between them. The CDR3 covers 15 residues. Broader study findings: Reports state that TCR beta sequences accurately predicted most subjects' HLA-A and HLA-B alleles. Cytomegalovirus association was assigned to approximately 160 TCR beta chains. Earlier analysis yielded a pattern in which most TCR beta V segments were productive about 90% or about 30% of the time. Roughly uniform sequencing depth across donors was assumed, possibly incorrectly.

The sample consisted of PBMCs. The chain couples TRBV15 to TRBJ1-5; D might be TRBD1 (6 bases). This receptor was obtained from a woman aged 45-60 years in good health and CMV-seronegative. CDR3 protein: CATREGTGQNQPQHF. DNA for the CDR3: TGTGCCACCAGGGAAGGAACAGGGCAGAATCAGCCCCAGCATTTT.